This T cell receptor (beta chain) was identified during a study of cytomegalovirus exposure and HLA in healthy donors. Notes on the study in general: In vitro confirmation showed three CMV-associated chains to be CMV antigen specific. A later analysis linked a missense variant in DCLRE1C to the trimming of TCR beta V and J genes. Earlier analysis yielded a pattern in which most TCR beta V segments were productive about 87% or about 30% of the time. Association of 16,951 TCR beta sequences with HLA alleles was found at 0.05 false discovery rate in a later analysis.

Looked up from germline, CDR1 is SQVTM and CDR2 is ANQGSEA. CDR3 size: 14 residues. A multiplex PCR was run with 60 Vbeta primers and 13 Jbeta primers. This table comes from immunoSEQ multiplex PCR, and its TCRdb copy is limited to in-frame clones, with some not included. The sample contains approximately 110,000 clones, roughly 14% of which appear only once. Worth noting for this clone: Its specificity is unknown. The junction and the germline gene differ at one end; a read error may be behind it. The same CDR3 is also encoded by other DNA sequences in this sample.

The receptor was isolated from a woman younger than 35 in good health and CMV-seronegative. Sequences were obtained from PBMCs. This chain links TRBV29-1 with TRBJ2-7, with a tentative D call TRBD1 (5 bases). The CDR3, as DNA: TGCAGCGTTGAGTTCAGGGCTAATAGCTACGAACAGTACTTC. Amino acids: CSVEFRANSYEQYF.